The entry below gives a single T cell receptor (beta chain) sequence along with its context. Antigen specificity is unknown. The data originate from a study of siplizumab effects on memory and regulatory T cells. Germline V gene lookup returns CDR1 SGDLS and CDR2 YYNGEE. The V segment lost 3 bases and the J segment 0 bases; nucleotides outside the gene matches: 12. The CDR3 consists of 18 residues. Study-level points and caveats: Siplizumab produced a significant drop in alloreactive sequences attributable to unstimulated CD4+ memory cells. The majority of clones, roughly 80-96% of proliferating CD4+ or CD8+ clones, lacked an assignable naive or memory phenotype. Memory cells seemed less diverse than naive T cells, which seemed major alloresponse contributors.

The assay covered 75,000 to 100,000 TCR templates per sample. Sequencing was performed with immunoSEQ multiplex PCR; in TCRdb, only in-frame clones are kept and a portion is missing. The sample consists of tens of thousands of clones, roughly 93% of them appearing once. Sequencing was carried out using CD8+ T cells sorted from blood. The rearrangement joins TRBV9 to TRBJ2-3, with 8 nucleotides matching TRBD2. The source of this sequence is a human donor in good health. The chain's CDR3 is CASSGPLAGYPSTDTQYF. The CDR3 coding sequence is TGTGCCAGCAGCGGCCCTCTAGCGGGCTACCCTAGCACAGATACGCAGTATTTT.